Listed below are T cell receptor beta chains from one sample, sequenced in a study of cytomegalovirus exposure and HLA in healthy donors. The assay was immunoSEQ multiplex PCR, and TCRdb's table has in-frame clones only and misses some. The sample shows some 100,000 clones, about 79% of them seen only once. Material for sequencing was PBMCs. These receptors originate from a woman under 30 in good health and CMV-seronegative. The CDR3 runs from the conserved cysteine through the conserved F or W. A D gene is named only where the DNA matches it firmly. A row's size may be missing; if present it is once, few, many or a size class.

v_call	j_call	clone_size	d_call	cdr3_aa	cdr3_nt
TRBV19	TRBJ2-4	.	.	CASSIGPKQGSAKNIQYF	TGTGCCAGTAGTATCGGCCCGAAACAGGGTTCGGCCAAAAACATTCAGTACTTC
TRBV7-3	TRBJ2-6	once	TRBD1	CASSLSGTGGAGANVLTF	TGTGCCAGCAGCTTATCCGGGACAGGGGGCGCTGGGGCCAACGTCCTGACTTTC
TRBV30	TRBJ2-5	.	.	CAWSVAGGNQETQYF	TGTGCCTGGAGTGTCGCTGGGGGCAACCAAGAGACCCAGTACTTC
TRBV19	TRBJ1-5	.	.	CASLSGTTSYRPQHF	TGTGCCAGTCTATCCGGGACTACCTCCTATCGGCCCCAGCATTTT
TRBV19	TRBJ1-1	few	.	CASSTERRATEAFF	TGTGCCAGTAGCACCGAGAGGAGGGCCACTGAAGCTTTCTTT
TRBV2	TRBJ2-7	once	TRBD2	CASIAGGDEQYF	TGTGCCAGCATAGCGGGAGGGGACGAGCAGTACTTC
TRBV4-3	TRBJ1-6	once	.	CASSQVAGLALHF	TGCGCCAGCAGCCAAGTTGCGGGCCTGGCCCTCCACTTT
TRBV19	TRBJ2-1	.	TRBD2	CASREAGDTPYNEQFF	TGTGCCAGTAGAGAAGCGGGAGATACCCCCTACAATGAGCAGTTCTTC
TRBV5-1	TRBJ2-5	.	TRBD2	CASRLAGLVETQYF	TGCGCCAGCAGGCTAGCGGGATTGGTAGAGACCCAGTACTTC
TRBV2	TRBJ2-1	.	TRBD2	CASIGTSIANEQFF	TGTGCCAGCATAGGGACTAGCATTGCCAATGAGCAGTTCTTC
TRBV27	TRBJ1-6	.	.	CASSLEADSPLHF	TGTGCCAGCAGTTTAGAGGCCGATTCACCCCTCCACTTT
TRBV4-3	TRBJ2-7	.	.	CASSQDRRYEQYF	TGCGCCAGCAGCCAAGATCGCCGGTACGAGCAGTACTTC
TRBV19	TRBJ1-2	.	.	CASARDGRNYGYTF	TGTGCCAGTGCCCGAGATGGGCGCAACTATGGCTACACCTTC
TRBV6-5	TRBJ2-7	.	.	CASSYQGTYEQYF	TGTGCCAGCAGTTACCAGGGAACCTACGAGCAGTACTTC
TRBV19	TRBJ1-5	few	.	CASSSQGAQPQHF	TGTGCCAGTTCTTCCCAGGGCGCTCAGCCCCAGCATTTT
TRBV30	TRBJ2-6	.	TRBD2	CAWSVLGGGGANVLTF	TGTGCCTGGAGTGTACTCGGGGGAGGGGGGGCCAACGTCCTGACTTTC
TRBV4-3	TRBJ2-7	once	TRBD1	CASSLRTGGNEQYF	TGCGCCAGCAGCCTGCGGACAGGGGGCAACGAGCAGTACTTC
TRBV6-1	TRBJ2-5	.	TRBD2	CASSDGAGGTQYF	TGTGCCAGCAGTGATGGAGCGGGAGGGACCCAGTACTTC
TRBV2	TRBJ2-7	once	.	CASSVQGGFSYEQYF	TGTGCCAGCAGTGTTCAAGGGGGATTCTCCTACGAGCAGTACTTC